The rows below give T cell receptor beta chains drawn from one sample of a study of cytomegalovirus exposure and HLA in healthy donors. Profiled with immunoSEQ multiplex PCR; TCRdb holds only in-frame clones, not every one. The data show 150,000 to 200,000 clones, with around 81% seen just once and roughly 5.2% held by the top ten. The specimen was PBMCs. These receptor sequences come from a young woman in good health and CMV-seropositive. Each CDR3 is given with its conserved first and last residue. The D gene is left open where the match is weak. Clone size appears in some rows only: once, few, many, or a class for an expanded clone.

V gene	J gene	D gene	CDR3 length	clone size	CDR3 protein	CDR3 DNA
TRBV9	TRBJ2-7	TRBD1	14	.	CASSPGTGDYEQYF	TGTGCCAGCAGCCCCGGGACAGGGGACTACGAGCAGTACTTC
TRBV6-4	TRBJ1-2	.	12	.	CAVSSQGYGYTF	TGTGCCGTTTCGAGCCAGGGCTATGGCTACACCTTC
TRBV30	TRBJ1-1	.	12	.	CAWSLGGAEAFF	TGTGCCTGGAGCCTGGGGGGAGCTGAAGCTTTCTTT
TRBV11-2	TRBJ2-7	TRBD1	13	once	CASSSTGVGEQYF	TGTGCCAGCAGCTCTACAGGGGTCGGCGAGCAGTACTTC
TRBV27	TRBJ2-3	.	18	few	CASSLWGTLYHSTDTQYF	TGTGCCAGCAGTTTATGGGGGACACTTTACCACAGCACAGATACGCAGTATTTT
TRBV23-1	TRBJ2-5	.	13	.	CASSGWGVETQYF	TGCGCCAGCAGTGGCTGGGGGGTAGAGACCCAGTACTTC
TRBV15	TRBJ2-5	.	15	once	CATSTDPSGMGTQYF	TGTGCCACCAGCACAGACCCGTCAGGGATGGGGACCCAGTACTTC
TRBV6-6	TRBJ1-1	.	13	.	CASSQGQNTEAFF	TGTGCCAGCAGTCAAGGACAGAACACTGAAGCTTTCTTT
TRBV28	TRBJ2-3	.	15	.	CASTAPGLPTDTQYF	TGTGCCAGCACCGCTCCGGGACTCCCCACAGATACGCAGTATTTT
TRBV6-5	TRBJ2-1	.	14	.	CASSYLRSYNEQFF	TGTGCCAGCAGTTATTTGCGCTCCTACAATGAGCAGTTCTTC
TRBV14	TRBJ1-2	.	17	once	CASSQVGGLGNFYGYTF	TGTGCCAGCAGCCAAGTGGGCGGCCTCGGGAATTTCTATGGCTACACCTTC
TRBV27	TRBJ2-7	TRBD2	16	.	CASSLYRSGGAYEQYF	TGTGCCAGCAGTTTATACCGCAGCGGGGGGGCCTACGAGCAGTACTTC
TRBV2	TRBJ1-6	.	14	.	CASSGIGENSPLHF	TGTGCCAGCAGTGGTATAGGAGAAAATTCACCCCTCCACTTT
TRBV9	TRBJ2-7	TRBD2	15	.	CASSVDSGGTYEQYF	TGTGCCAGCAGCGTAGACAGCGGGGGGACCTACGAGCAGTACTTC
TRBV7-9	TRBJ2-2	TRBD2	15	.	CASSSSGGLDGELFF	TGTGCCAGCAGCAGTAGCGGGGGGCTGGACGGGGAGCTGTTTTTT
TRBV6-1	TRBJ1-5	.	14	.	CASKGAGANQPQHF	TGTGCCAGCAAAGGCGCAGGGGCCAATCAGCCCCAGCATTTT
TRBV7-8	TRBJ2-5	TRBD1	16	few	CASSLALGQGQETQYF	TGTGCCAGCAGCTTAGCGCTGGGACAGGGACAAGAGACCCAGTACTTC
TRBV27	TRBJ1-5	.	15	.	CASSLWGADYQPQHF	TGTGCCAGCAGTTTATGGGGAGCGGACTATCAGCCCCAGCATTTT
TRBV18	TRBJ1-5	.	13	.	CASSGNDKGTKHF	TGTGCCAGCTCAGGAAACGACAAGGGGACAAAGCATTTT
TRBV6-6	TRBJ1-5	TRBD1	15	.	CASSRDSFSNQPQHF	TGTGCCAGCAGTCGGGACAGTTTTTCCAATCAGCCCCAGCATTTT
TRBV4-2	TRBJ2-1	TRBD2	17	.	CASSPPGLAVSYNEQFF	TGTGCCAGCAGCCCGCCGGGACTAGCGGTCTCCTACAATGAGCAGTTCTTC
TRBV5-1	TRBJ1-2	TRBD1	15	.	CASSLEGAGGYGYTF	TGCGCCAGCAGCTTGGAAGGTGCAGGGGGCTATGGCTACACCTTC
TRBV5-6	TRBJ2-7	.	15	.	CASSSNREGSYEQYF	TGTGCCAGCAGCTCAAACAGGGAGGGATCCTACGAGCAGTACTTC
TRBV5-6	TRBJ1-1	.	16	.	CASSGLLWREDTEAFF	TGTGCCAGCTCAGGACTCCTCTGGAGAGAAGACACTGAAGCTTTCTTT
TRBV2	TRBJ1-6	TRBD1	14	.	CASSRQGDNSPLHF	TGTGCCAGCAGCAGACAGGGGGATAATTCACCCCTCCACTTT
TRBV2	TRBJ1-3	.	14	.	CASSGDYSGNTIYF	TGTGCCAGCAGCGGGGACTACTCTGGAAACACCATATATTTT
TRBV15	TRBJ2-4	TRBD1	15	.	CATSKPGTGLNIQYF	TGTGCCACCAGCAAACCCGGGACAGGGCTTAACATTCAGTACTTC
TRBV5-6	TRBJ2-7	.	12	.	CASSHGWYEQYF	TGTGCCAGCAGCCACGGGTGGTACGAGCAGTACTTC
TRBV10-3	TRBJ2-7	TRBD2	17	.	CAISRTSGGGRTGEQYF	TGTGCCATCAGTAGGACTAGCGGGGGCGGCCGAACGGGAGAGCAGTACTTC
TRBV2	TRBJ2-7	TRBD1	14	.	CAIVRRQGPGEQYF	TGTGCCATCGTCCGCCGACAGGGGCCGGGCGAGCAGTACTTC
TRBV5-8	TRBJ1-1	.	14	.	CASSFEGMHTEAFF	TGTGCCAGCAGCTTCGAGGGAATGCACACTGAAGCTTTCTTT
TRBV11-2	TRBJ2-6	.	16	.	CASSLIPYSGANVLTF	TGTGCCAGCAGCTTAATTCCGTACTCTGGGGCCAACGTCCTGACTTTC
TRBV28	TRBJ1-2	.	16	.	CASRPALGAGGYGYTF	TGTGCCAGCAGACCCGCGTTAGGGGCGGGAGGTTATGGCTACACCTTC
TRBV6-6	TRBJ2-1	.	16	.	CASSWLVISSYNEQFF	TGTGCCAGCAGTTGGCTAGTAATAAGCTCCTACAATGAGCAGTTCTTC
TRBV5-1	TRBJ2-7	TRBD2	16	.	CASSEQLSGDPHEQYF	TGCGCCAGCAGCGAGCAACTAAGCGGGGACCCCCACGAGCAGTACTTC
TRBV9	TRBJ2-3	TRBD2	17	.	CASSVFPSGGSTDTQYF	TGTGCCAGCAGCGTCTTCCCTAGCGGGGGAAGCACAGATACGCAGTATTTT
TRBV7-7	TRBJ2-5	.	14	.	CASSQEGTRQTQYF	TGTGCTAGCAGTCAAGAAGGGACTCGGCAGACCCAGTACTTC
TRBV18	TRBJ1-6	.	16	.	CASSPVGSSYNSPLHF	TGTGCCAGCTCACCGGTCGGGAGCTCCTATAATTCACCCCTCCACTTT
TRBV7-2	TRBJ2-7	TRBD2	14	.	CASSWQGGDYEQYF	TGTGCCAGCAGCTGGCAGGGAGGGGACTACGAGCAGTACTTC
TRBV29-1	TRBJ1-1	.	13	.	CSAPGQGRTEAFF	TGCAGCGCCCCCGGGCAGGGTCGGACTGAAGCTTTCTTT
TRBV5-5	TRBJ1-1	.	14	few	CASSLQVMNTEAFF	TGTGCCAGCAGCCTACAGGTTATGAACACTGAAGCTTTCTTT
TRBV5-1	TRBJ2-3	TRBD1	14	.	CASSPGGYTDTQYF	TGCGCCAGCAGCCCAGGGGGATACACAGATACGCAGTATTTT
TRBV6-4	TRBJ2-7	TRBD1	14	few	CASICPTGYYEQYF	TGTGCCAGCATTTGCCCGACAGGGTACTACGAGCAGTACTTC
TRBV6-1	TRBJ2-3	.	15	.	CASSFDGPRGDTQYF	TGTGCCAGCAGTTTTGACGGCCCCCGGGGGGATACGCAGTATTTT
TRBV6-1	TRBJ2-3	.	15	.	CASSTGGPVTDTQYF	TGTGCCAGCAGTACCGGGGGGCCGGTTACAGATACGCAGTATTTT
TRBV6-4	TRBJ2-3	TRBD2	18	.	CASSQGLAGGISTDTQYF	TGTGCCAGCAGTCAAGGACTAGCGGGGGGCATTAGCACAGATACGCAGTATTTT
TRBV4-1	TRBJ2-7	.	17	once	CASSQGSGGTRYYEQYF	TGCGCCAGCAGCCAAGGGAGTGGAGGCACACGATACTACGAGCAGTACTTC
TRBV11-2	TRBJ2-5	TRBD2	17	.	CASSQTSGGALGETQYF	TGTGCCAGCAGCCAGACTAGCGGGGGGGCCTTAGGGGAGACCCAGTACTTC
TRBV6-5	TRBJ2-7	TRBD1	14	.	CASTQGQGPYEQYF	TGTGCCAGCACACAGGGACAGGGCCCCTACGAGCAGTACTTC
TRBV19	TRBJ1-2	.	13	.	CASSRTVAYGYTF	TGTGCCAGTAGTCGGACAGTGGCCTATGGCTACACCTTC
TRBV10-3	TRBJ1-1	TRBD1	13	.	CASGQGLNTEAFF	TGTGCATCAGGACAGGGGCTGAACACTGAAGCTTTCTTT
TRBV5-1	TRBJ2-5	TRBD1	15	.	CASSFVQGPQETQYF	TGCGCCAGCAGCTTTGTACAGGGGCCCCAAGAGACCCAGTACTTC
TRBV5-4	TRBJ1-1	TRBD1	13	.	CASSRDRDTEAFF	TGTGCCAGCAGCAGGGACAGGGACACTGAAGCTTTCTTT
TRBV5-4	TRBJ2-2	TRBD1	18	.	CASSLMGTGASNTGELFF	TGTGCCAGCAGCTTGATGGGGACAGGGGCCTCTAACACCGGGGAGCTGTTTTTT